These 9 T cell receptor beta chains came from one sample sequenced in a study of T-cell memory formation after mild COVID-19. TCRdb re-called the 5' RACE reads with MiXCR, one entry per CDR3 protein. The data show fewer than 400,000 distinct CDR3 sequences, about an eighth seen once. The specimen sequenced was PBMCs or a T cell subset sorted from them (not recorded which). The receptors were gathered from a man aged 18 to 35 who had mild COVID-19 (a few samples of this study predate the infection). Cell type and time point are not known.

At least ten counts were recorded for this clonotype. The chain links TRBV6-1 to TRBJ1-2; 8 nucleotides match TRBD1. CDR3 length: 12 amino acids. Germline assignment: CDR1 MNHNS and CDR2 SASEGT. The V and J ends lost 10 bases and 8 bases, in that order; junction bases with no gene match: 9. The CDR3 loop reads CATDGQGRGYTF. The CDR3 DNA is TGTGCCACGGACGGACAGGGTCGGGGCTACACCTTC.

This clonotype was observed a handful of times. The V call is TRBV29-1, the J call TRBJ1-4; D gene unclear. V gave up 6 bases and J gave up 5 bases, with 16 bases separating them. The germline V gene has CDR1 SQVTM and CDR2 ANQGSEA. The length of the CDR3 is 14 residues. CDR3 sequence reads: CSVALNAGNEKLFF. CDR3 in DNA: TGCAGCGTGGCCCTGAACGCCGGGAATGAAAAACTGTTTTTT.

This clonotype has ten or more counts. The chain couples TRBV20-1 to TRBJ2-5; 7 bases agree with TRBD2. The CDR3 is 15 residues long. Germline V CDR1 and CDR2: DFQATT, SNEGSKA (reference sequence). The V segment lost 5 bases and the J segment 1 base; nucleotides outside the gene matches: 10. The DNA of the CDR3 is TGCAGTGCTTTCCAGCCGCGGGGGACCCAAGAGACCCAGTACTTC. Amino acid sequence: CSAFQPRGTQETQYF.

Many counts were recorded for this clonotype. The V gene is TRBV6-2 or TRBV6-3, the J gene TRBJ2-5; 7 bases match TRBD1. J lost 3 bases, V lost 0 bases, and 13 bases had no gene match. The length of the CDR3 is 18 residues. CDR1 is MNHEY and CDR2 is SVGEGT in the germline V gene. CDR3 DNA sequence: TGTGCCAGCAGTTACTCGATGATCCGACAGGGTAGGGAAGAGACCCAGTACTTC. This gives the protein CASSYSMIRQGREETQYF.

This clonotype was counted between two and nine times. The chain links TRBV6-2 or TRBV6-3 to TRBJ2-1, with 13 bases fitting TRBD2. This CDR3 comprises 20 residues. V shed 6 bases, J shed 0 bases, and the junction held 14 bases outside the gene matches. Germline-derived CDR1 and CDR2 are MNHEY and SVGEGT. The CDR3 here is CASSPLTSGGFRSSYNEQFF. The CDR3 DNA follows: TGTGCCAGCAGCCCCCTGACTAGCGGGGGGTTTAGGAGCTCCTACAATGAGCAGTTCTTC.

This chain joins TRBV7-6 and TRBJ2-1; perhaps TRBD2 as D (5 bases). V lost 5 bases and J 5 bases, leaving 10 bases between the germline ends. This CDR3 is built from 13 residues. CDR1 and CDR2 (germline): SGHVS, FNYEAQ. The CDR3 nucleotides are TGTGCCAGCAGCCCCCTCGGGAACAATGAGCAGTTCTTC. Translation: CASSPLGNNEQFF.

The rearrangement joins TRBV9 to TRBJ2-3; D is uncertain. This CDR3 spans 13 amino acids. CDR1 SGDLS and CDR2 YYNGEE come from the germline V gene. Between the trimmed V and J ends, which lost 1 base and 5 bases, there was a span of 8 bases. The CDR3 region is CASSVRAGDTQYF. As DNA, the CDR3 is TGTGCCAGCAGCGTAAGGGCTGGAGATACGCAGTATTTT.

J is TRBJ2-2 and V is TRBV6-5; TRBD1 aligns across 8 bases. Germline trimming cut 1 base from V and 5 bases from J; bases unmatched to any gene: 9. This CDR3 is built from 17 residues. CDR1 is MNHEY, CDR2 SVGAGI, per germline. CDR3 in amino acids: CASSYLFRGHRTGELFF. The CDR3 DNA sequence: TGTGCCAGCAGTTACTTATTCAGGGGGCATAGGACCGGGGAGCTGTTTTTT.

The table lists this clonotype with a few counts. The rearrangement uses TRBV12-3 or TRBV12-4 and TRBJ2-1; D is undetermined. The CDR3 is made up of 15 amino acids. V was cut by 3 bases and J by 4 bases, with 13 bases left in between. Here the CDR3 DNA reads TGTGCCAGCAGTTTTGGTTGGGCAGGATACAATGAGCAGTTCTTC. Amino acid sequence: CASSFGWAGYNEQFF.